This T cell receptor (beta chain) was captured by sequencing in a study of TIL therapy for anti-PD-1-resistant metastatic lung cancer. Study-wide context: Patients then received nivolumab; progressors got lymphodepletion, TIL and IL-2. Study-level points and caveats: TIL clonotype persistence in blood showed no apparent association with response.

Germline V gives CDR1 SGHTA, CDR2 FQGNSA. Trimming shortened V by 5 bases and J by 10 bases, and 20 bases separated the two germline ends. CDR3 size: 14 residues. With regard to this clone: Its antigen remains unknown.

Time point defined: pre-treatment sample, taken before nivolumab and TIL therapy. Enrollment ran from 2017 to early 2020. Sequencing used immunoSEQ v3. The protocol was immunoSEQ multiplex PCR, while the TCRdb copy is restricted to in-frame clones and leaves out a portion. The sample gives about 50,000 clones, roughly 85% of which show up once; 5% is in the top ten. This clonotype was sampled from a person aged 25-85 years with non-small cell lung cancer. The chain employs TRBV7-2 and TRBJ2-5; unclear D gene. The sample consisted of blood, taken at baseline. DNA of the CDR3: TGTGCCAGCAGCGCCCGGCTACCTAGACGAGACCAGTACTTC. Translated, it gives CASSARLPRRDQYF.